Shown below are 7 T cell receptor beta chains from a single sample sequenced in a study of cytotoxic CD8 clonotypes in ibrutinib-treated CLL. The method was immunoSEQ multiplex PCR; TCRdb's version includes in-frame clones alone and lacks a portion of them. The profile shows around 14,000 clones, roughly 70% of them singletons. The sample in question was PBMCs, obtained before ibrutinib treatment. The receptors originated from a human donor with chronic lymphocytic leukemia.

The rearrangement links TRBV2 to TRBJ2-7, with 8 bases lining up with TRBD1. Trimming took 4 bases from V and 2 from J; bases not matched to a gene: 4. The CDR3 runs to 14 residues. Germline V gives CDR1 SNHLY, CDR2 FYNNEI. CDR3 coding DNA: TGTGCCAGCAGTGTAGCGACAGGGGCCTACGAGCAGTACTTC. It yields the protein CASSVATGAYEQYF.

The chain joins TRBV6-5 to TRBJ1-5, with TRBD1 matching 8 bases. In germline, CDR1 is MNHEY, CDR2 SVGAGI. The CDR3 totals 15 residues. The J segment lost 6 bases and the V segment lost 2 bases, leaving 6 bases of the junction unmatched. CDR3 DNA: TGTGCCAGCAGTTACAGGCAGGGGGCGGGTCAGCCCCAGCATTTT. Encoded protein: CASSYRQGAGQPQHF.

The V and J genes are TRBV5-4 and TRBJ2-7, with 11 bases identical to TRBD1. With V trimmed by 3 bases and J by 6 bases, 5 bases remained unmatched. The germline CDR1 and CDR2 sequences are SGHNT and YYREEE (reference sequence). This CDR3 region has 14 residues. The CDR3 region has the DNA TGTGCCAGCAGCTCCGGACAGGGGGCGGGCGAGCAGTACTTC. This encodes CASSSGQGAGEQYF.

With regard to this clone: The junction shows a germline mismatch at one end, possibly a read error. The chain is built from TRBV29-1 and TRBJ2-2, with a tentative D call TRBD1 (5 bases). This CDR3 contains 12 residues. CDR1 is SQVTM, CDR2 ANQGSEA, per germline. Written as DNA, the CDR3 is TGCAGCGTGGGTGCCCAGGGCGGTTGGGCTGTTTTT. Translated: CSVGAQGGWAVF.

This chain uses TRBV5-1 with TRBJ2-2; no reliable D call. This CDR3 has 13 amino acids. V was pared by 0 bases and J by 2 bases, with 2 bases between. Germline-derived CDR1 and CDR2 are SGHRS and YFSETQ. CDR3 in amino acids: CASSLDNTGELFF. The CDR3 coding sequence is TGCGCCAGCAGCTTGGACAACACCGGGGAGCTGTTTTTT.

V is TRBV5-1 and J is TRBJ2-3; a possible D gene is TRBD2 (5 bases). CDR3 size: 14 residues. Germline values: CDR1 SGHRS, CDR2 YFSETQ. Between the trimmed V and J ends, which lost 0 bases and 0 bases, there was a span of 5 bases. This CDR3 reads CASSLAGSTDTQYF. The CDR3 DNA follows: TGCGCCAGCAGCTTGGCGGGAAGCACAGATACGCAGTATTTT.

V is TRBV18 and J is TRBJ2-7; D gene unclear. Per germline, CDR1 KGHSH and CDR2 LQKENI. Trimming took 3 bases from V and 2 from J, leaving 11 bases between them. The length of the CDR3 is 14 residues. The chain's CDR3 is CASSPRTKPYEQYF. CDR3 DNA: TGTGCCAGCTCACCGAGGACGAAGCCCTACGAGCAGTACTTC. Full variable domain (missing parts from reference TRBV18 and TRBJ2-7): NAGVMQNPRHLVRRRGQEARLRCSPMKGHSHVYWYRQLPEEGLKFMVYLQKENIIDESGMPKERFSAEFPKEGPSILRIQQVVRGDSAAYFCASSPRTKPYEQYFGPGTRLTVT.